Listed below are T cell receptor beta chains from one sample, sequenced in a study of cytomegalovirus exposure and HLA in healthy donors. Measured with immunoSEQ multiplex PCR; TCRdb has only the in-frame clones, and not every one. The sample carries 100,000 to 150,000 clones, approximately 78% recorded once. Material: PBMCs. These receptors were obtained from a human donor in good health. Each CDR3 is given with its conserved first and last residue. The order of the fields is clone size, V gene, J gene, D gene, CDR3 protein, CDR3 DNA. A D gene is named only where the DNA matches it firmly. Some rows have no size entry. The others give once, few or many, or a class for an expanded clone.

NA	TRBV7-3	TRBJ2-1	TRBD2	CASSPPGLAGFNEQFF	TGTGCCAGCAGCCCGCCCGGGCTAGCGGGTTTTAATGAGCAGTTCTTC
NA	TRBV11-3	TRBJ2-2	TRBD1	CASSKDRANTGELFF	TGTGCCAGCAGCAAAGACAGGGCGAACACCGGGGAGCTGTTTTTT
NA	TRBV7-2	TRBJ1-2	TRBD1	CASSTDRVTLLTF	TGTGCCAGCAGCACAGACAGGGTTACTCTGCTAACCTTC
few	TRBV5-6	TRBJ1-1	NA	CASSLGRNTEAFF	TGTGCCAGCAGCTTGGGGAGGAACACTGAAGCTTTCTTT
NA	TRBV4-2	TRBJ2-3	NA	CASSQDMIESDTQYF	TGTGCCAGCAGCCAAGATATGATAGAGTCAGATACGCAGTATTTT
NA	TRBV2	TRBJ1-2	NA	CASSASMRQANYGYTF	TGTGCCAGCAGCGCGAGTATGCGACAGGCTAACTATGGCTACACCTTC
NA	TRBV30	TRBJ1-3	TRBD1	CAWSLPQGVRSGNTIYF	TGTGCCTGGAGCCTCCCACAGGGGGTCCGCTCTGGAAACACCATATATTTT
NA	TRBV5-1	TRBJ2-3	TRBD1	CASSLAATGTGGTDTQYF	TGCGCCAGCAGCTTGGCCGCTACCGGGACAGGGGGCACAGATACGCAGTATTTT
NA	TRBV7-8	TRBJ1-2	NA	CASSLGIYGYTF	TGTGCCAGCAGTTTAGGTATCTATGGCTACACCTTC
few	TRBV25-1	TRBJ2-7	NA	CASRGVSYEQYF	TGTGCCAGCAGGGGAGTAAGCTACGAGCAGTACTTC
NA	TRBV5-1	TRBJ2-7	TRBD2	CASSHRTSPHEQYF	TGCGCCAGCAGCCACAGGACTAGTCCCCACGAGCAGTACTTC
few	TRBV11-2	TRBJ2-1	TRBD2	CASSLRWLAGGSYNEQFF	TGTGCCAGCAGCTTGCGGTGGCTAGCGGGAGGCTCCTACAATGAGCAGTTCTTC
NA	TRBV28	TRBJ1-6	TRBD1	CASRGQGTPSPLHF	TGTGCCAGCAGGGGACAGGGCACACCGTCACCCCTCCACTTT
NA	TRBV4-3	TRBJ2-1	NA	CASSQVTRGNEQFF	TGCGCCAGCAGCCAAGTAACGCGGGGCAATGAGCAGTTCTTC
few	TRBV7-9	TRBJ2-1	TRBD2	CASSPSGVAYNEQFF	TGTGCCAGCAGCCCTAGCGGGGTGGCCTACAATGAGCAGTTCTTC
NA	TRBV19	TRBJ1-5	NA	CASSIVGPGNNQPQHF	TGTGCCAGTAGTATAGTTGGACCAGGGAACAATCAGCCCCAGCATTTT
NA	TRBV6-1	TRBJ2-7	NA	CASSELYEQYF	TGTGCCAGCAGTGAACTCTACGAGCAGTACTTC
few	TRBV2	TRBJ2-3	NA	CASSEALHGLDTQYF	TGTGCCAGCAGTGAAGCGCTTCATGGCTTGGATACGCAGTATTTT
NA	TRBV19	TRBJ2-6	TRBD2	CASNQIVLAGDNVLTF	TGTGCCAGTAACCAGATTGTCTTGGCGGGGGACAACGTCCTGACTTTC
NA	TRBV18	TRBJ1-2	TRBD1	CASSFDRGRLDGYTF	TGTGCCAGCTCCTTTGACAGGGGCAGGTTAGATGGCTACACCTTC
NA	TRBV6-1	TRBJ2-5	NA	CASSESQFPETQYF	TGTGCCAGCAGTGAATCCCAGTTCCCAGAGACCCAGTACTTC
NA	TRBV7-6	TRBJ1-2	TRBD1	CASSLGGPGTGQIYGYTF	TGTGCCAGCAGCTTAGGGGGACCCGGGACAGGCCAAATCTATGGCTACACCTTC
NA	TRBV6-5	TRBJ2-7	TRBD1	CASSYLDRGAYEQYF	TGTGCCAGCAGTTACCTAGACAGGGGGGCCTACGAGCAGTACTTC
NA	TRBV6-6	TRBJ2-5	TRBD1	CASTKDRGSVGGTQYF	TGTGCCAGCACCAAAGACAGGGGATCTGTGGGTGGGACCCAGTACTTC
NA	TRBV5-4	TRBJ2-5	NA	CASSLGGSQETQYF	TGTGCCAGCAGCTTGGGTGGTAGCCAAGAGACCCAGTACTTC
few	TRBV9	TRBJ2-5	TRBD2	CASSVEGAGGRETQYF	TGTGCCAGCAGCGTAGAGGGAGCGGGGGGCCGGGAGACCCAGTACTTC
few	TRBV4-3	TRBJ1-4	NA	CASSQEGATNEKLFF	TGCGCCAGCAGCCAGGAGGGAGCAACTAATGAAAAACTGTTTTTT
NA	TRBV19	TRBJ2-1	NA	CASSPSARGRNEQFF	TGTGCCAGTAGTCCGTCCGCAAGAGGGAGAAATGAGCAGTTCTTC
NA	TRBV19	TRBJ1-5	TRBD1	CATHEPRDRGQPQHF	TGTGCCACCCACGAGCCCCGGGACAGGGGTCAGCCCCAGCATTTT
NA	TRBV25-1	TRBJ1-3	TRBD1	CASSGTGSGNTIYF	TGTGCCAGCAGCGGGACAGGGTCAGGAAACACCATATATTTT
NA	TRBV15	TRBJ2-1	NA	CATSGREKRRDEQFF	TGTGCCACCAGCGGCCGGGAAAAGAGGAGGGATGAGCAGTTCTTC
NA	TRBV4-3	TRBJ2-2	TRBD1	CASSQHRGPGELFF	TGCGCCAGCAGCCAACACAGGGGGCCCGGGGAGCTGTTTTTT
NA	TRBV7-2	TRBJ1-2	TRBD1	CASSVTGQGYGYTF	TGTGCCAGCAGCGTTACCGGACAGGGGTACGGCTACACCTTC
NA	TRBV2	TRBJ2-1	NA	CASSGARISSYNEQFF	TGTGCCAGCAGTGGGGCCCGCATCTCCTCCTACAATGAGCAGTTCTTC
NA	TRBV2	TRBJ2-5	NA	CASQDNQETQYF	TGTGCCAGCCAGGACAACCAAGAGACCCAGTACTTC
NA	TRBV5-4	TRBJ2-6	TRBD2	CAAHTGGKISSGANVLTF	TGTGCCGCGCACACCGGGGGGAAAATAAGCTCTGGGGCCAACGTCCTGACTTTC
NA	TRBV7-6	TRBJ1-1	NA	CASSLVGSREAFF	TGTGCCAGCAGCTTAGTGGGCAGCCGTGAAGCTTTCTTT
NA	TRBV7-6	TRBJ2-7	TRBD2	CASSPVASGASYEQYF	TGTGCCAGCAGCCCGGTAGCTAGCGGGGCCTCCTACGAGCAGTACTTC
NA	TRBV7-2	TRBJ1-1	TRBD1	CASSLSGGTEAFF	TGTGCCAGCAGCTTATCAGGGGGCACTGAAGCTTTCTTT
NA	TRBV20-1	TRBJ1-2	NA	CSADGAGGYTF	TGCAGTGCTGATGGGGCGGGGGGCTACACCTTC
few	TRBV6-1	TRBJ2-3	TRBD2	CASSEAPAGGFIDTQYF	TGTGCCAGCAGTGAAGCGCCTGCGGGGGGCTTCATAGATACGCAGTATTTT
NA	TRBV5-6	TRBJ1-4	NA	CASSLQGDEKLFF	TGTGCCAGCAGCTTACAGGGTGATGAAAAACTGTTTTTT
NA	TRBV5-1	TRBJ2-3	TRBD1	CASLLRDRGVHTQYF	TGCGCCAGCCTGCTCCGGGACAGGGGAGTACATACGCAGTATTTT
NA	TRBV10-3	TRBJ2-7	NA	CAISEPLGGTATYEQYF	TGTGCCATCAGTGAGCCACTAGGGGGAACAGCTACCTACGAGCAGTACTTC
NA	TRBV5-4	TRBJ2-7	NA	CASSLNSYEQYF	TGTGCCAGCAGCTTGAACAGCTACGAGCAGTACTTC
NA	TRBV5-1	TRBJ2-1	NA	CASSKEGSYNEQFF	TGCGCCAGCAGCAAGGAGGGCTCCTACAATGAGCAGTTCTTC
NA	TRBV7-9	TRBJ2-2	NA	CASSHHTGELFF	TGTGCCAGCAGCCATCACACCGGGGAGCTGTTTTTT
NA	TRBV5-4	TRBJ2-2	NA	CASSLVSTGELFF	TGTGCCAGCAGCTTAGTGAGCACCGGGGAGCTGTTTTTT
few	TRBV18	TRBJ1-5	NA	CASSLDFGDQPQHF	TGTGCCAGCTCTCTCGATTTCGGGGATCAGCCCCAGCATTTT
NA	TRBV10-3	TRBJ1-2	NA	CAITKITTVREDGYTF	TGTGCCATCACCAAAATCACCACAGTGAGAGAAGATGGCTACACCTTC
NA	TRBV11-2	TRBJ2-2	TRBD2	CASSPPSSGVGELFF	TGTGCCAGCAGCCCTCCGTCTAGCGGGGTAGGGGAGCTGTTTTTT